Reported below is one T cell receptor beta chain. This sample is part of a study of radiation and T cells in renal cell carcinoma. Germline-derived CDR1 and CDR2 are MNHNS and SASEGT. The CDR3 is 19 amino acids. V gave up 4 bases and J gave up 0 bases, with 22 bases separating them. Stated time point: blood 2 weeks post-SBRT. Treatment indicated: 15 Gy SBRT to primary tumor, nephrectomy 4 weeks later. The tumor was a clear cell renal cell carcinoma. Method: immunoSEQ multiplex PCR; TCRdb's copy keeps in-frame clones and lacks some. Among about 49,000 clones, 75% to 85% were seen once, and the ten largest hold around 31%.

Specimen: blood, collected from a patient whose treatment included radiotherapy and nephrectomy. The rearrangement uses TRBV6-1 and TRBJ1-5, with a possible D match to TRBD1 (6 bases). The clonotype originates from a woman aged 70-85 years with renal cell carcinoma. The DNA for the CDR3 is TGTGCCAGCAGTGCCCATCGGGGGGCTGCACTAAATAGCAATCAGCCCCAGCATTTT. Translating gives CASSAHRGAALNSNQPQHF.